The next 24 T cell receptor beta chains were all read from a single sample in a study of blood T cell repertoires in COVID-19. Data came from immunoSEQ multiplex PCR; TCRdb stores just in-frame clones and leaves some out. The sample yields around 81,000 clones, around 86% seen once. The material sequenced was peripheral blood. The source of these receptors is a woman aged 55-70 years with acute or convalescent COVID-19.

The V call is TRBV3-1 (or the pseudogene TRBV3-2), the J call TRBJ2-1; TRBD2 matches at 14 bases. Germline V gene lookup returns CDR1 LGHDT and CDR2 YNNKEL (reference sequence). Trimming took 4 bases from V and 4 from J; bases not matched to a gene: 3. The CDR3 consists of 16 residues. The CDR3 here is CASSRLAGGRYNEQFF. CDR3 DNA sequence: TGTGCCAGCAGCCGACTAGCGGGAGGGAGGTACAATGAGCAGTTCTTC.

The rearrangement joins TRBV25-1 to TRBJ1-2, with a weak D call TRBD1 (5 bases). In germline, CDR1 is MGHDK, CDR2 SYGVNS. CDR3 length: 12 residues. Between the trimmed V and J ends, which lost 7 bases and 3 bases, there was a span of 9 bases. The DNA of the CDR3 is TGTGCCAGCACGGGGGGAGACTATGGCTACACCTTC. Amino acid sequence: CASTGGDYGYTF.

The chain is built from TRBV7-2 and TRBJ2-7; 7 bases match TRBD1. V lost 5 bases to trimming and J lost 2 bases; unmatched junction nucleotides: 3. Germline loops: CDR1 SGHTA, CDR2 FQGNSA. CDR3 length: 13 residues. The CDR3 is CASSRTGAYEQYF. CDR3 nucleotides: TGTGCCAGCAGCCGGACAGGAGCCTACGAGCAGTACTTC.

J is TRBJ1-5 and V is TRBV21-1; the table's D call, TRBD1, was not checked against the DNA. TRBV21-1 has pseudogene status. The CDR3 is made up of 16 amino acids. CDR3 sequence (DNA): TGTGCCAGCAGCAGGAAACACAGGGGGGGAGATCAGCCCCAGCATTTT. It encodes CASSRKHRGGDQPQHF.

The V gene is TRBV9, the J gene TRBJ1-1; D possibly corresponds to TRBD1 (6 bases). Between the trimmed V and J ends, which lost 4 bases and 8 bases, there was a span of 12 bases. This CDR3 region has 12 residues. Germline V gives CDR1 SGDLS, CDR2 YYNGEE. This chain's CDR3 is CASSTVGGEAFF. In DNA form, the CDR3 reads TGTGCCAGCAGCACCGTTGGGGGCGAAGCTTTCTTT.

The genes are TRBV3-1 (or the pseudogene TRBV3-2) and TRBJ1-2; TRBD1 agrees at 9 bases. The trim removed 3 bases at V and 6 bases at J, leaving 5 bases unmatched. The CDR3 contains 14 residues. CDR1 is LGHDT and CDR2 is YNNKEL in the germline V gene (reference sequence). CDR3 in amino acids: CASSQPGQGDGYTF. CDR3 in DNA: TGTGCCAGCAGCCAGCCGGGACAGGGTGATGGCTACACCTTC.

The chain carries TRBV19 and TRBJ1-1, with D unresolved. V was cut by 1 base and J by 1 base, with 4 bases left in between. Germline CDR1 reads LNHDA; CDR2 reads SQIVND (reference sequence). The CDR3 loop spans 13 amino acids. CDR3 sequence (DNA): TGTGCCAGTAGTATAGGCGGGAACACTGAAGCTTTCTTT. Protein sequence: CASSIGGNTEAFF.

CDR3 coding DNA: TGTGCCAGCAGTGACAAGGACTTCAATTCACCCCTCCACTTT. It encodes CASSDKDFNSPLHF. This chain joins TRBV2 and TRBJ1-6; D remains ambiguous. Germline lookup yields CDR1 SNHLY and CDR2 FYNNEI. V lost 3 bases and J lost 7, with 10 bases in between. CDR3 length: 14 residues. Combining the CDR3 with reference TRBV2 and TRBJ1-6 gives the whole variable domain EPEVTQTPSHQVTQMGQEVILRCVPISNHLYFYWYRQILGQKVEFLVSFYNNEISEKSEIFDDQFSVERPDGSNFTLKIRSTKLEDSAMYFCASSDKDFNSPLHFGNGTRLTVT.

The chain is built from TRBV4-3 and TRBJ1-2, with 8 bases aligning to TRBD1. The J segment lost 3 bases and the V segment lost 2 bases, leaving 8 bases of the junction unmatched. Germline assignment: CDR1 LGHNA and CDR2 YSLEER. CDR3 length equals 16 residues. Written as DNA, the CDR3 is TGCGCCAGCAGCCAAACGTATATGACAGGGGACTATGGCTACACCTTC. This codes for CASSQTYMTGDYGYTF.

This clone appeared a few times. The V gene is TRBV11-2, the J gene TRBJ2-7, with TRBD2 identical over 8 bases. Unmatched junction bases numbered 10, after V lost 5 bases and J lost 7 bases. CDR3 length: 14 residues. CDR1 SGHAT and CDR2 FQNNGV come from the germline V gene. CDR3 nucleotide sequence: TGTGCCAGCAGCGTGCGGGACCGCGGGGGGGAGCAGTACTTC. Translation: CASSVRDRGGEQYF.

The chain links TRBV6-5 to TRBJ2-7; 9 nucleotides line up with TRBD1. CDR3 length: 14 amino acids. J gave up 6 bases and V 6 bases, and 9 bases lay outside the gene matches. Germline values: CDR1 MNHEY, CDR2 SVGAGI. The CDR3 protein is CASRQGQGIAEQYF. For the CDR3, the DNA is TGTGCCAGCAGGCAGGGACAGGGTATCGCCGAGCAGTACTTC.

This chain joins TRBV6-6 and TRBJ2-7; 8 bases match TRBD2. This CDR3 is 15 amino acids long. Losses at the gene ends were 9 bases for V and 4 bases for J; bases not matched to a gene: 14. CDR1 is MNHNY and CDR2 is SVGAGI in the germline V gene (reference sequence). The CDR3 is CASRVERGSGYEQYF. The CDR3 DNA follows: TGTGCCAGTCGGGTGGAGCGGGGGTCTGGGTACGAGCAGTACTTC.

V usage is TRBV10-3 and J usage is TRBJ1-3; 8 bases line up with TRBD1. V gave up 7 bases and J gave up 0 bases; unmatched junction bases: 8. CDR3 size: 16 residues. Germline CDR1 reads ENHRY; CDR2 reads SYGVKD. The DNA of the CDR3 is TGTGCCATCATCCCAGACAGGGGTAACTCTGGAAACACCATATATTTT. It encodes CAIIPDRGNSGNTIYF.

The rearrangement joins TRBV20-1 to TRBJ1-4, with D unclear. Trimming took 3 bases from V and 4 from J, leaving 12 bases between them. The CDR3 loop spans 14 amino acids. CDR1 is DFQATT and CDR2 is SNEGSKA in the germline V gene (reference sequence). In DNA, the CDR3 is TGCAGTGCTAGTCCCCCGGGTCTTAATGAAAAACTGTTTTTT. It is translated as CSASPPGLNEKLFF.

The chain is built from TRBV12-3 or TRBV12-4 and TRBJ1-2; 8 nucleotides line up with TRBD1. After removal of 6 bases from V and 3 bases from J, the junction contained 3 bases not matched to a gene. This CDR3 spans 13 amino acids. The CDR3 loop is CASRMGQDYGYTF. The CDR3 DNA reads TGTGCCAGCAGAATGGGACAGGACTATGGCTACACCTTC.

The V gene is TRBV4-2, the J gene TRBJ2-2, with D perhaps TRBD2 (6 bases). Trimming pared 5 bases from V and 3 bases from J, leaving 13 bases between. The germline CDR1 and CDR2 sequences are LGHNA and YNFKEQ. The CDR3 is made up of 15 amino acids. CDR3 bases: TGTGCCAGCAGCATTGGAGGGGCGGACACCGGGGAGCTGTTTTTT. This translates into CASSIGGADTGELFF.

This CDR3 reads CASSQPGEGWAVDEQYF. Written as DNA, the CDR3 is TGTGCCAGCAGCCAACCCGGGGAAGGGTGGGCGGTGGACGAGCAGTACTTC. The chain has TRBV3-1 (or the pseudogene TRBV3-2) and TRBJ2-7, with D maybe TRBD2 (5 bases). Germline values: CDR1 LGHDT, CDR2 YNNKEL (reference sequence). Trimming removed 2 bases from V and 5 bases from J, with 22 bases in between. This CDR3 is 17 amino acids long.

The CDR3 spells CAWSVLAATNEKLFF. CDR3 in DNA: TGTGCCTGGAGTGTACTTGCTGCAACTAATGAAAAACTGTTTTTT. The chain couples TRBV30 to TRBJ1-4, with D hard to call. Trimming took off 0 bases at V and 0 bases at J, with 8 bases between the two ends. The CDR3 runs 15 residues. Germline loops: CDR1 GTSNPN, CDR2 SVGIG (reference sequence).

This rearrangement joins TRBV12-3 or TRBV12-4 to TRBJ1-2, with 9 bases identical to TRBD1. V shed 4 bases, J shed 9 bases, and the junction held 6 bases outside the gene matches. The CDR3 covers 13 residues. The CDR3 sequence is CASSYRGLTSYTF. For the CDR3, the DNA is TGTGCCAGCAGTTACAGGGGGCTCACGAGCTACACCTTC.

CDR3 DNA sequence: TGTGCCAGCTCCCCAACTAGCACAGATACGCAGTATTTT. Residues: CASSPTSTDTQYF. V gene TRBV18 combines with J gene TRBJ2-3; D remains unclear. Germline V gene sequence: CDR1 KGHSH, CDR2 LQKENI. Trimming removed 6 bases from V and 0 bases from J, with 7 bases in between. The CDR3 length is 13 residues.

The gene calls are TRBV5-1 and TRBJ2-7; D might be TRBD2 (5 bases). The germline V and J ends were trimmed by 5 bases and 2 bases, with 11 bases remaining between them. The V gene's germline CDR1 is SGHRS and CDR2 YFSETQ. The CDR3 has 13 residues. This chain's CDR3 is CASSSDGTYEQYF. The CDR3 region has the DNA TGCGCCAGCAGTTCGGACGGGACCTACGAGCAGTACTTC.

J is TRBJ2-3 and V is TRBV7-2; maybe TRBD2 (6 bases). This CDR3 is 13 amino acids long. V was pared by 5 bases and J by 5 bases, with 11 bases between. Per germline, CDR1 SGHTA and CDR2 FQGNSA. Written as DNA, the CDR3 is TGTGCCAGCAGCCCTGGGGGGAGAGATACGCAGTATTTT. Protein: CASSPGGRDTQYF.

The chain joins TRBV27 to TRBJ1-1, with 8 nucleotides matching TRBD1. Germline assignment: CDR1 MNHEY and CDR2 SMNVEV (reference sequence). CDR3 length: 14 amino acids. V was clipped by 5 bases and J by 2 bases; unmatched bases: 4. The CDR3 protein is CASSTQGGNTEAFF. The CDR3 DNA sequence: TGTGCCAGCAGTACACAGGGGGGTAACACTGAAGCTTTCTTT.

V usage is TRBV4-3 and J usage is TRBJ2-7, with TRBD1 matching over 7 bases. Germline lookup yields CDR1 LGHNA and CDR2 YSLEER. This CDR3 contains 17 residues. The J segment lost 6 bases and the V segment lost 0 bases, leaving 14 bases of the junction unmatched. As DNA, the CDR3 is TGCGCCAGCAGCCAAGAACCCCCGGGACAGACCCATGGCGAGCAGTACTTC. Amino acid sequence: CASSQEPPGQTHGEQYF.